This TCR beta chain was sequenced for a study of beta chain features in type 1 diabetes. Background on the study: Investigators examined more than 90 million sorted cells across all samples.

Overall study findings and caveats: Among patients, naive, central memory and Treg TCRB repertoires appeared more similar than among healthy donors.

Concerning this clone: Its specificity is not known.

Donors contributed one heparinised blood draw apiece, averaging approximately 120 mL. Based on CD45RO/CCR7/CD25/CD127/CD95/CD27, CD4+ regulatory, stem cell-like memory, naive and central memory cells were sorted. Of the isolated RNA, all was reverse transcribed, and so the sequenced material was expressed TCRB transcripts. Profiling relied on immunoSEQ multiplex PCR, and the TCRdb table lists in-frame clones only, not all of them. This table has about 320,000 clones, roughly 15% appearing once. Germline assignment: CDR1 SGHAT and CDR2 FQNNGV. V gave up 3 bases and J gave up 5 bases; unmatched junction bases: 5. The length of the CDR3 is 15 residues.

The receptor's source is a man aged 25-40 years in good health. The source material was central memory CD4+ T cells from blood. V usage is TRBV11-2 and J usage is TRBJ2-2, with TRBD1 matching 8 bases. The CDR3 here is CASSFTGGTTGELFF. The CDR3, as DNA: TGTGCCAGCAGCTTTACAGGGGGGACGACCGGGGAGCTGTTTTTT. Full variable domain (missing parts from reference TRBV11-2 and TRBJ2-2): EAGVAQSPRYKIIEKRQSVAFWCNPISGHATLYWYQQILGQGPKLLIQFQNNGVVDDSQLPKDRFSAERLKGVDSTLKIQPAKLEDSAVYLCASSFTGGTTGELFFGEGSRLTVL.